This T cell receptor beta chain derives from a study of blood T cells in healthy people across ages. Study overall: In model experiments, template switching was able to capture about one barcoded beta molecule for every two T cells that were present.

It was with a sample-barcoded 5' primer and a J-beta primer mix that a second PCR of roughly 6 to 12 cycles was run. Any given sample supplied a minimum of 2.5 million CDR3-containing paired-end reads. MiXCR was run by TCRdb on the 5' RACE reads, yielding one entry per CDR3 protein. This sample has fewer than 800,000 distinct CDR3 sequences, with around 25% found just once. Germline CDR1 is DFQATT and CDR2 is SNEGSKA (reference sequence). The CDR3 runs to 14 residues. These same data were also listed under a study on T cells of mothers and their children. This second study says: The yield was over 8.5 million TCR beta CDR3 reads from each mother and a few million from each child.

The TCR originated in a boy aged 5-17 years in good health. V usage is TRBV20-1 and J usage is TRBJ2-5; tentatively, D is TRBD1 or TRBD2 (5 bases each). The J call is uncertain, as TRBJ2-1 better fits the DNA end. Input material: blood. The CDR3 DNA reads TGCAGTGCTAGAGAACTGGGACGGAGCAATGAGCAGTTCTTC. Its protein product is CSARELGRSNEQFF.